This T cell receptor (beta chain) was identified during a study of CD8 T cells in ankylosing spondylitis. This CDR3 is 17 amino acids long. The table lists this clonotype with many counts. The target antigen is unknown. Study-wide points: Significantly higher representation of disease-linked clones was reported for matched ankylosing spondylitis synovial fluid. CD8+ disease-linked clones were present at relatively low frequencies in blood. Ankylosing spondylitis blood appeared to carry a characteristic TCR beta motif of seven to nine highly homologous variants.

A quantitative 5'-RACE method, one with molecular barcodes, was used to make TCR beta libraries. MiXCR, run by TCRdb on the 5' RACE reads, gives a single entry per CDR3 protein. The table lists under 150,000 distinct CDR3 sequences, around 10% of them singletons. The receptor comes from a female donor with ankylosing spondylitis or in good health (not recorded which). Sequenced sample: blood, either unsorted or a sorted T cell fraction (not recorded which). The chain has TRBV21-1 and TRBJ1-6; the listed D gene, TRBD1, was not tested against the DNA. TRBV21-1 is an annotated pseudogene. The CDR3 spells CASSKKGPGRLNSPLHF. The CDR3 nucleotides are TGTGCCAGCAGCAAAAAGGGACCGGGACGGCTTAATTCACCCCTCCACTTT.